One and the same sample provided the 19 T cell receptor beta chains below, sequenced in a study of blood T cell repertoires in COVID-19. The assay was immunoSEQ multiplex PCR, and TCRdb's table has in-frame clones only and misses some. In the table there are some 38,000 clones, 85% to 90% of which are singletons. Material: peripheral blood. These receptors were taken from a man aged 60 to 69 with active or convalescent COVID-19.

The rearrangement links TRBV5-1 to TRBJ2-1; 7 nucleotides match TRBD1. V lost 8 bases and J lost 6; bases outside the gene matches: 8. Germline V CDR1 and CDR2: SGHRS, YFSETQ. This CDR3 contains 13 residues. The CDR3, as DNA: TGCGCCAGTGGATGGGACAGAAGCAATGAGCAGTTCTTC. Protein: CASGWDRSNEQFF.

This clone occurred once. The chain recombines TRBV2 with TRBJ1-5, with TRBD1 matching 9 bases. Losses at the gene ends were 7 bases for V and 6 bases for J; bases not matched to a gene: 10. The CDR3 sequence is 15 residues long. Per the germline V gene, CDR1 is SNHLY and CDR2 is FYNNEI. CDR3: CASNLRTGAGQPQHF. CDR3 coding DNA: TGTGCCAGCAACCTCCGGACAGGGGCGGGTCAGCCCCAGCATTTT.

The V gene is TRBV29-1, the J gene TRBJ2-3, with 8 bases lining up with TRBD2. The trim removed 6 bases at V and 2 bases at J, leaving 13 bases unmatched. This CDR3 has 16 residues. Germline-derived CDR1 and CDR2 are SQVTM and ANQGSEA. The CDR3 nucleotides read TGCAGCGTAGCGGGAGCCCGGGCGATGTACACAGATACGCAGTATTTT. Protein product: CSVAGARAMYTDTQYF.

This sequence joins TRBV19 and TRBJ1-1, with a possible D match to TRBD1 (6 bases). Trimming cost V 5 bases and J 4 bases, with 14 bases left between them. The CDR3 is 14 residues long. Germline V gene data show CDR1 as LNHDA and CDR2 as SQIVND (reference sequence). In nucleotides, the CDR3 is TGTGCCAGTAGTGAACAGGGCACGGCCACTGAAGCTTTCTTT. Translated: CASSEQGTATEAFF. The whole variable domain, remainder taken from reference TRBV19 and TRBJ1-1, is DGGITQSPKYLFRKEGQNVTLSCEQNLNHDAMYWYRQDPGQGLRLIYYSQIVNDFQKGDIAEGYSVSREKKESFPLTVTSAQKNPTAFYLCASSEQGTATEAFFGQGTRLTVV.

The chain carries TRBV2 and TRBJ2-2, with a weak D call TRBD1 (6 bases). Trimming took 6 bases from V and 3 from J, leaving 11 bases between them. The CDR3 sequence is 14 residues long. CDR1 SNHLY and CDR2 FYNNEI come from the germline V gene. The CDR3 protein is CASRGRQDTGELFF. CDR3 nucleotides: TGTGCCAGCAGGGGTCGACAGGACACCGGGGAGCTGTTTTTT.

The sample holds one count of this clone. V is TRBV19 and J is TRBJ2-3; 13 bases agree with TRBD2. J gave up 2 bases and V 4 bases, and 3 bases lay outside the gene matches. Looked up from germline, CDR1 is LNHDA and CDR2 is SQIVND (reference sequence). The CDR3 totals 16 residues. CDR3 sequence (DNA): TGTGCCAGTAGTAAGGGACTAGCGGGATCCACAGATACGCAGTATTTT. Encoded protein: CASSKGLAGSTDTQYF.

The chain employs TRBV19 and TRBJ2-3, with a tentative D call TRBD2 (5 bases). V was pared by 1 base and J by 2 bases, with 13 bases between. Germline V lookup: CDR1 LNHDA, CDR2 SQIVND (reference sequence). The length of the CDR3 is 16 residues. The CDR3 nucleotides read TGTGCCAGTAGTATAGTAGGCGGGCCCGTCACAGATACGCAGTATTTT. The encoded protein is CASSIVGGPVTDTQYF.

This clone has a single count. V usage is TRBV3-1 (or the pseudogene TRBV3-2) and J usage is TRBJ2-3; the D gene is possibly TRBD1 (5 bases). There are 13 residues in the CDR3. V was clipped by 1 base and J by 4 bases, with 6 bases between them. CDR1 and CDR2 (germline): LGHDT, YNNKEL (reference sequence). The CDR3 DNA is TGTGCCAGCAGCCAAGCAGGGCCAGATACGCAGTATTTT. It specifies CASSQAGPDTQYF.

This chain links TRBV29-1 with TRBJ2-7; 8 nucleotides line up with TRBD2. The CDR3 covers 13 residues. Germline-derived CDR1 and CDR2 are SQVTM and ANQGSEA. V gave up 6 bases and J gave up 4 bases; unmatched junction bases: 8. CDR3 nucleotides: TGCAGCGTCCGGGAGGGCCTTATTTACGAGCAGTACTTC. Translating gives CSVREGLIYEQYF.

The V and J genes are TRBV5-1 and TRBJ2-3, with 8 bases that match TRBD2. CDR1 is SGHRS and CDR2 is YFSETQ in the germline V gene. This CDR3 is built from 14 residues. With V trimmed by 3 bases and J by 5 bases, 5 bases remained unmatched. CDR3 in DNA: TGCGCCAGCAGCTCGGGACTAGTGGTAGATACGCAGTATTTT. Protein product: CASSSGLVVDTQYF.

The chain employs TRBV11-2 and TRBJ2-1; D is possibly TRBD2 (6 bases). CDR3 length: 15 residues. CDR1 and CDR2 (germline): SGHAT, FQNNGV. V was trimmed by 5 bases and J by 4 bases, leaving 15 bases between them. The CDR3 DNA follows: TGTGCCAGCAGCCAGGTCGGGAGAATATACAATGAGCAGTTCTTC. Encoded protein: CASSQVGRIYNEQFF. The full variable domain, completed using reference TRBV11-2 and TRBJ2-1, is EAGVAQSPRYKIIEKRQSVAFWCNPISGHATLYWYQQILGQGPKLLIQFQNNGVVDDSQLPKDRFSAERLKGVDSTLKIQPAKLEDSAVYLCASSQVGRIYNEQFFGPGTRLTVL.

This clone was seen a single time. The V gene is TRBV18, the J gene TRBJ1-2, with no clear D. Germline V gene lookup returns CDR1 KGHSH and CDR2 LQKENI. The CDR3 is made up of 16 amino acids. Trimming stripped 4 bases from V and 1 base from J, with 16 bases between. In DNA, the CDR3 is TGTGCCAGCTCACTAAATTGGCGGAGGATTAACTATGGCTACACCTTC. The encoded protein is CASSLNWRRINYGYTF. Combining the CDR3 with reference TRBV18 and TRBJ1-2 gives the whole variable domain NAGVMQNPRHLVRRRGQEARLRCSPMKGHSHVYWYRQLPEEGLKFMVYLQKENIIDESGMPKERFSAEFPKEGPSILRIQQVVRGDSAAYFCASSLNWRRINYGYTFGSGTRLTVV.

This clone was detected only a few times. The J gene is TRBJ1-5, the V gene TRBV6-5; D gene unclear. The CDR3 is made up of 13 amino acids. CDR1 and CDR2 from the germline V gene are MNHEY and SVGAGI. The V end lost 4 bases, the J end lost 7 bases, and 11 bases lay between the germline ends. The CDR3 region is CASSSYFGQPQHF. The DNA of the CDR3 is TGTGCCAGCAGTTCATATTTCGGGCAGCCCCAGCATTTT.

This clone is medium-sized in the sample. In nucleotides, the CDR3 is TGTGCCAGCAGCTTAGGAGGTCCGGGTAATGAAAAACTGTTTTTT. This translates into CASSLGGPGNEKLFF. The chain carries TRBV13 and TRBJ1-4; no definite D call. Germline V gene sequence: CDR1 PRHDT, CDR2 FYEKMQ (reference sequence). This CDR3 region has 15 residues. Trimming stripped 0 bases from V and 4 bases from J, with 9 bases between.

This chain uses TRBV27 with TRBJ1-1; 8 bases map to TRBD1. With 6 bases clipped from V and 4 bases from J, the junction kept 7 bases outside the gene matches. The CDR3 consists of 14 residues. The germline gives CDR1 MNHEY, CDR2 SMNVEV (reference sequence). DNA for the CDR3: TGTGCCAGCAGCAGACAGGGGAGGACCACTGAAGCTTTCTTT. Translating it yields CASSRQGRTTEAFF.

The genes are TRBV4-2 and TRBJ2-3; the match to TRBD1 covers 10 bases. Germline loops: CDR1 LGHNA, CDR2 YNFKEQ. After removal of 0 bases from V and 3 bases from J, the junction contained 0 bases not matched to a gene. This CDR3 spans 15 amino acids. In DNA, the CDR3 is TGTGCCAGCAGCCAAGAGGGACAGGGGACAGATACGCAGTATTTT. Its translation: CASSQEGQGTDTQYF.

This clone appeared a few times. The gene calls are TRBV4-1 and TRBJ2-7, with 8 bases aligning to TRBD1. Germline V lookup: CDR1 MGHRA, CDR2 YSYEKL. Trimming cost V 4 bases and J 3 bases; bases outside gene matches: 14. The CDR3 is 17 amino acids. In DNA, the CDR3 is TGCGCCAGCAGCCGGAAAGAGGACAGGGATTCTATCTACGAGCAGTACTTC. Residues: CASSRKEDRDSIYEQYF.

The chain links TRBV4-1 to TRBJ2-1; a possible D gene is TRBD2 (6 bases). CDR3 length: 16 amino acids. The germline V gene has CDR1 MGHRA and CDR2 YSYEKL. V shed 1 base and J shed 7 bases, with 17 bases lying between them. CDR3 protein: CASSQAIIRDWNEQFF. The CDR3 DNA reads TGCGCCAGCAGCCAAGCTATCATTAGGGACTGGAATGAGCAGTTCTTC.

The CDR3 sequence: CASRLFGGKGGYTF. The CDR3 DNA follows: TGTGCCAGCAGATTATTCGGGGGAAAGGGTGGCTACACCTTC. The chain carries TRBV5-4 and TRBJ1-2; TRBD1 is a possible D gene (5 bases). Looked up from germline, CDR1 is SGHNT and CDR2 is YYREEE (reference sequence). The V gene lost 5 bases and the J gene lost 7 bases, with 18 bases spanning the gap. The CDR3 contains 14 residues.